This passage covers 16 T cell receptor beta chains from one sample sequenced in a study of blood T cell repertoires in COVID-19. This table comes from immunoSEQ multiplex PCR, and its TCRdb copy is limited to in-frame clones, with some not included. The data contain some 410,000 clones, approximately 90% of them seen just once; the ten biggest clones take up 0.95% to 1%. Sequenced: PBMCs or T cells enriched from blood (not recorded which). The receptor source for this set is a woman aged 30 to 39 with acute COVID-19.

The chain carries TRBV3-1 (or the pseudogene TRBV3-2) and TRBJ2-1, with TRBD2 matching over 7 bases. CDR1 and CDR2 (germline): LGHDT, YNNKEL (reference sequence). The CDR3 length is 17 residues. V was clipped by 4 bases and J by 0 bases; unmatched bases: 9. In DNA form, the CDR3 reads TGTGCCAGCAGCCCACGACTAGCCATAAGCTCCTACAATGAGCAGTTCTTC. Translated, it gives CASSPRLAISSYNEQFF.

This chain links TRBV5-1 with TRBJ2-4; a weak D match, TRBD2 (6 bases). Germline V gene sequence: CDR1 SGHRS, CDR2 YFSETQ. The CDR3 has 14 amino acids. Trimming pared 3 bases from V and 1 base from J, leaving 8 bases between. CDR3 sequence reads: CASSSGDAKNIQYF. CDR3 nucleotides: TGCGCCAGCAGCTCGGGGGATGCCAAAAACATTCAGTACTTC. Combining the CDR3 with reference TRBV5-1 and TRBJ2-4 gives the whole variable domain KAGVTQTPRYLIKTRGQQVTLSCSPISGHRSVSWYQQTPGQGLQFLFEYFSETQRNKGNFPGRFSGRQFSNSRSEMNVSTLELGDSALYLCASSSGDAKNIQYFGAGTRLSVL.

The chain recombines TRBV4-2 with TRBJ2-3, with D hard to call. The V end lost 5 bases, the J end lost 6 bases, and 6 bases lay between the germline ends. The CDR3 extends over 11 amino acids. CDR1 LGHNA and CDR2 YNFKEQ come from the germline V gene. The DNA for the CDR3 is TGTGCCAGCAGCGAGGCGGATACGCAGTATTTT. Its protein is CASSEADTQYF.

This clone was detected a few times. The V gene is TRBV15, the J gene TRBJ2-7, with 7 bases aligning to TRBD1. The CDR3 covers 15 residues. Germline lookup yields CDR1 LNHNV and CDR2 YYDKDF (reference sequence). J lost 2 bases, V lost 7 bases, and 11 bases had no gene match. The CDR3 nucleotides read TGTGCCACCAAGCTGGGACAGAACCTAGCCTACGAGCAGTACTTC. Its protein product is CATKLGQNLAYEQYF.

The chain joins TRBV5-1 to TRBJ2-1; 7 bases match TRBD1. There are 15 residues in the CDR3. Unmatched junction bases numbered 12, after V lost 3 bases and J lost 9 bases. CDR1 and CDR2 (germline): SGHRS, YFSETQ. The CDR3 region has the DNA TGCGCCAGCAGCTGGGAAGGGGGCGCCTTTGGTGAGCAGTTCTTC. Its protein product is CASSWEGGAFGEQFF.

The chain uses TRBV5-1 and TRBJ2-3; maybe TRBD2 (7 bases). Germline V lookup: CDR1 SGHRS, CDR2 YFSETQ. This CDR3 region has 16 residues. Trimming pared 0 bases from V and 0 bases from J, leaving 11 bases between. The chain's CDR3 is CASSLEGGPSTDTQYF. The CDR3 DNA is TGCGCCAGCAGCTTGGAGGGGGGGCCCAGCACAGATACGCAGTATTTT.

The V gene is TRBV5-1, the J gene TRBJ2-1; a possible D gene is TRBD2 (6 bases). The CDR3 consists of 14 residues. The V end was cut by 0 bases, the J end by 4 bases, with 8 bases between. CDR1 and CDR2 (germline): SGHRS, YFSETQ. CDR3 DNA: TGCGCCAGCAGCTTGGCGGGGGAGTACAATGAGCAGTTCTTC. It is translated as CASSLAGEYNEQFF.

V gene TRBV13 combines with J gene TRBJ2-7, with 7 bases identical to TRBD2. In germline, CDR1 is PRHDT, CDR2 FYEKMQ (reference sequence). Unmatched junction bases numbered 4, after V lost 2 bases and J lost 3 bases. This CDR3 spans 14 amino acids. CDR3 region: CASSLRRGNYEQYF. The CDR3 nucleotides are TGTGCCAGCAGCTTACGGCGGGGGAACTACGAGCAGTACTTC.

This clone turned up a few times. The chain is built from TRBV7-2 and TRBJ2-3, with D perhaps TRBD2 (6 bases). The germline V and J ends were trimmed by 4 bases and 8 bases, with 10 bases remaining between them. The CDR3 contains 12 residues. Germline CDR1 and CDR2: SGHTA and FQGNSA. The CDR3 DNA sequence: TGTGCCAGCAGCTCGCGGGGTTCTACGCAGTATTTT. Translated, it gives CASSSRGSTQYF.

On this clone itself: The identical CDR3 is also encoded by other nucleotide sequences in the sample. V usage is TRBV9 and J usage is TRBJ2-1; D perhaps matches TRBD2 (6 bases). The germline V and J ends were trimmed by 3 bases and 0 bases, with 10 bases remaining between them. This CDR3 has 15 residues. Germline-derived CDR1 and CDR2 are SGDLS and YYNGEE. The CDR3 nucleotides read TGTGCCAGCAGCGCGGAGGGTAGCTCCTACAATGAGCAGTTCTTC. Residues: CASSAEGSSYNEQFF. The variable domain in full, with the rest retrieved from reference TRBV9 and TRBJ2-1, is DSGVTQTPKHLITATGQRVTLRCSPRSGDLSVYWYQQSLDQGLQFLIQYYNGEERAKGNILERFSAQQFPDLHSELNLSSLELGDSALYFCASSAEGSSYNEQFFGPGTRLTVL.

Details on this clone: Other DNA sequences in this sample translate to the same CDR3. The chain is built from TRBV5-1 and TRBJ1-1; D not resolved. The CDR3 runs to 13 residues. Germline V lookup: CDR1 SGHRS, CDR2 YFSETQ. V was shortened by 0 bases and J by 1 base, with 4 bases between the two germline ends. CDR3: CASSLEQNTEAFF. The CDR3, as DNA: TGCGCCAGCAGCTTGGAGCAGAACACTGAAGCTTTCTTT.

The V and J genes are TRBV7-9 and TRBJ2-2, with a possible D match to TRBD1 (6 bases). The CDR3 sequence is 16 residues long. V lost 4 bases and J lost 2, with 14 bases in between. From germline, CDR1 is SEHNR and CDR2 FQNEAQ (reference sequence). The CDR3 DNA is TGTGCCAGCAGCTCAGCTAACAGGGCTAACACCGGGGAGCTGTTTTTT. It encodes CASSSANRANTGELFF.

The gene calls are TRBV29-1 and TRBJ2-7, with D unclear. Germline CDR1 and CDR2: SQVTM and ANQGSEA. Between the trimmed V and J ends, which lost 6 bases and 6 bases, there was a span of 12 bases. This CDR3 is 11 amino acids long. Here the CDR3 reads CSVTTPSEQYF. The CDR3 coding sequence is TGCAGCGTAACGACACCCTCCGAGCAGTACTTC.

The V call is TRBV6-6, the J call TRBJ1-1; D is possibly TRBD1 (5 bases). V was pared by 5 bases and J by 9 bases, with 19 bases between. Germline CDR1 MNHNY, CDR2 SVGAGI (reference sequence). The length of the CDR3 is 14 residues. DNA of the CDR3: TGTGCCAGCAGTCAGACAAGCGGGACCTTTAAAGCTTTCTTT. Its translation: CASSQTSGTFKAFF.

The CDR3 DNA follows: TGTGCCAGCAGCTTGCCAGGGGGCATTGAAGCTTTCTTT. It translates to CASSLPGGIEAFF. The chain combines TRBV5-5 with TRBJ1-1; TRBD1 aligns across 8 bases. Trimming removed 1 base from V and 7 bases from J; junction bases left unmatched: 3. Germline lookup yields CDR1 SGHKS and CDR2 YYEKEE (reference sequence). The CDR3 is 13 residues long.

Here the CDR3 reads CASSQDQGPGELFF. The CDR3 DNA sequence: TGCGCCAGCAGCCAAGATCAGGGGCCCGGGGAGCTGTTTTTT. The chain recombines TRBV4-1 with TRBJ2-2; TRBD1 might be the D (6 bases). V was pared by 0 bases and J by 6 bases, with 8 bases between. Germline lookup yields CDR1 MGHRA and CDR2 YSYEKL. This CDR3 spans 14 amino acids.